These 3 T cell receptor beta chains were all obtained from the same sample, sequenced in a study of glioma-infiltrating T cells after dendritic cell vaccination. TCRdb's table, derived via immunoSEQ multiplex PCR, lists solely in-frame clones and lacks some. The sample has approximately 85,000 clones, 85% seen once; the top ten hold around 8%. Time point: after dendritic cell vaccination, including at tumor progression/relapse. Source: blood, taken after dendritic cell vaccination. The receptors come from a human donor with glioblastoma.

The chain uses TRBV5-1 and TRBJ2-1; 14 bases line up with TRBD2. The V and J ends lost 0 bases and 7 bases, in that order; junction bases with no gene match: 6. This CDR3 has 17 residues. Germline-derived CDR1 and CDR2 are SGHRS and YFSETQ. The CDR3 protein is CASSLAGTSGRRNEQFF. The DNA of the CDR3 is TGCGCCAGCAGCTTGGCCGGGACTAGCGGGAGACGTAATGAGCAGTTCTTC.

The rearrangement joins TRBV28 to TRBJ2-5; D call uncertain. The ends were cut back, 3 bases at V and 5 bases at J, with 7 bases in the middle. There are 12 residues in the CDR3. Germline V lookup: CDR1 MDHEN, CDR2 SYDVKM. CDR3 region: CASSFIGETQYF. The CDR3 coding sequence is TGTGCCAGCAGTTTTATCGGTGAGACCCAGTACTTC. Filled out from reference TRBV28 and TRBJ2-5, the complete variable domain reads DVKVTQSSRYLVKRTGEKVFLECVQDMDHENMFWYRQDPGLGLRLIYFSYDVKMKEKGDIPEGYSVSREKKERFSLILESASTNQTSMYLCASSFIGETQYFGPGTRLLVL.

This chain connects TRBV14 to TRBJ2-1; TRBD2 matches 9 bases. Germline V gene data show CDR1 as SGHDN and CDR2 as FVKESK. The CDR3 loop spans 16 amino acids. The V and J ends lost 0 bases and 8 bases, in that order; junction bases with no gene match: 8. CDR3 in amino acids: CASSQESLAGWDEQFF. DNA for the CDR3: TGTGCCAGCAGCCAAGAATCGCTAGCGGGATGGGATGAGCAGTTCTTC.